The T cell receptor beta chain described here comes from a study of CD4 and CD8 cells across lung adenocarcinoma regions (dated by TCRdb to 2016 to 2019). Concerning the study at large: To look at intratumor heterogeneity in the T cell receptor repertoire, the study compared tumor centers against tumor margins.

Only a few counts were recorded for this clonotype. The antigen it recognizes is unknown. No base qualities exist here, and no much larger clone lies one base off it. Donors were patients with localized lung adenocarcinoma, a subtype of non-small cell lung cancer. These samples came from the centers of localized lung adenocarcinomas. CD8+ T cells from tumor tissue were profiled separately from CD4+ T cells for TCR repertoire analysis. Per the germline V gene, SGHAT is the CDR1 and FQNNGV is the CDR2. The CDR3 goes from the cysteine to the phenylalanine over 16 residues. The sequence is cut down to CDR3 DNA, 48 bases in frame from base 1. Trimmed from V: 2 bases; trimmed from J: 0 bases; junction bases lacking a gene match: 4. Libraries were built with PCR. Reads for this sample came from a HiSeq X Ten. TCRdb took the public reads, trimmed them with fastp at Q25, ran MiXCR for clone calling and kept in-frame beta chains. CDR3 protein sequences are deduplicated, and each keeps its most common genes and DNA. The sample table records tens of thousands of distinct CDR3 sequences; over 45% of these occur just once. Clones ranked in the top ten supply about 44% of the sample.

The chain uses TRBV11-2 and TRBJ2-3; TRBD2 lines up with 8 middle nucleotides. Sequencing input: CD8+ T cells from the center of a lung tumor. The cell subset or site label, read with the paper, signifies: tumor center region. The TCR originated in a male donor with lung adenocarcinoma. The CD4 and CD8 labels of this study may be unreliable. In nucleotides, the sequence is TGTGCCAGCAGCTTACGTTTAGCGGGAAGCACAGATACGCAGTATTTT. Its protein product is CASSLRLAGSTDTQYF.